This T cell receptor beta chain came from a study of CD8 T cells in ankylosing spondylitis. Overall study results and limits: There was a TCR beta motif, made of several highly homologous variants, that appeared characteristic of ankylosing spondylitis blood.

Concerning this clonotype itself: Its matching antigen is unknown.

The germline V gene encodes CDR1 LNHNV and CDR2 YYDKDF (reference sequence). CDR3 size: 13 residues. The V gene lost 3 bases and the J gene lost 5 bases, with 8 bases spanning the gap. One entry per CDR3 protein results from TCRdb running MiXCR on the 5' RACE reads. The sample shows 220,000 or so distinct CDR3 sequences, approximately 20% of them seen only once. The sequenced material came from blood, either unsorted or a sorted T cell fraction (not recorded which). The clonotype originates from a male donor with ankylosing spondylitis. V and J are TRBV15 and TRBJ2-1; D remains ambiguous. The CDR3 region is CATSSARNNEQFF. The CDR3 nucleotides read TGTGCCACCAGCAGCGCCCGAAACAATGAGCAGTTCTTC.